This T cell receptor (beta chain) was observed in a study of shared clonotypes between healthy human individuals. Study information: Aged between 18 and 49, the donors were a couple of women and a few men.

Trimming removed 0 bases from V and 4 bases from J, with 6 bases in between. From germline, CDR1 is MGHRA and CDR2 YSYEKL. The CDR3 has 13 residues. Only CD45RO-negative cells positively selected for CCR7 counted as naive CD8 cells, so terminally differentiated effector memory CD45RA+ cells were excluded. In the case of this clone: Other DNA sequences in this specimen translate into the identical CDR3.

TCRdb keeps only in-frame clones here, not all; method: immunoSEQ multiplex PCR. The table has some 2 million clones, about 94% seen once; the top ten hold 0.9% to 1.5%. The receptor was derived from a man aged 18-30 years in good health. Sequencing was performed on naive CD8+ T cells sorted from blood. The chain combines TRBV4-1 with TRBJ1-2; D not certain. This chain's CDR3 is CASSQDNSYGYTF. In DNA form, the CDR3 reads TGCGCCAGCAGCCAAGATAACAGCTATGGCTACACCTTC.